This T cell receptor beta chain stems from a study of Ad26.COV2.S vaccination and SARS-CoV-2 variants. About the study: Donor was in the COV1001 Ad26.COV2.S trial arm. The study gave Ad26.COV2.S intramuscularly, once or twice 56 days apart.

Specified treatment: about 20 received Ad26.COV2.S at low or high dose, single or two shots; roughly five received placebo; per-sample allocation not given. All samples were drawn on day 63, counting from the first vaccine or placebo injection. CDR1 SNHLY and CDR2 FYNNEI come from the germline V gene. The CDR3 consists of 14 residues. The ends were cut back, 6 bases at V and 4 bases at J, with 15 bases in the middle. Study outcomes and limitations: Responses of T cells in total may have been underestimated by the TCR breadth and depth analyses.

Concerning this clone: No antigen is known for it.

The assay was immunoSEQ multiplex PCR, and TCRdb's table has in-frame clones only and misses some. This sample has 250,000 to 300,000 clones; approximately 89% occur once, and the top ten carry less than 3.5%. V gene TRBV2 combines with J gene TRBJ1-1; D is perhaps TRBD1 (5 bases). The source material was peripheral blood, sampled in a trial of Ad26.COV2.S vaccine versus placebo. This receptor was obtained from a person between 18 and 65 years old who received the Ad26.COV2.S COVID-19 vaccine or a placebo. In DNA, the CDR3 is TGTGCCAGCAGCGGCGTCAGGGAGAGCACTGAAGCTTTCTTT. It translates to CASSGVRESTEAFF.